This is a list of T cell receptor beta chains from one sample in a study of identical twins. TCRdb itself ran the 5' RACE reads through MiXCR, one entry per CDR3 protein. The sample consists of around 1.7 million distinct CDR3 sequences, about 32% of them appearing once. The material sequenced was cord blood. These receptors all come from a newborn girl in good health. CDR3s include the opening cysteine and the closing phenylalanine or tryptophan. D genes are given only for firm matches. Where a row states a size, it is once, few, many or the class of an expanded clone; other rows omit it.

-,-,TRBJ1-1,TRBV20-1,CSARFGQPNTEAFF,TGCAGTGCTAGGTTCGGACAGCCGAACACTGAAGCTTTCTTT
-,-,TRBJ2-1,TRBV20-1,CSAIALGKPFF,TGCAGTGCTATCGCACTGGGGAAGCCGTTCTTC
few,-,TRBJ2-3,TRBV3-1,CASSQDRRVWADTQYF,TGTGCCAGCAGCCAAGATAGGAGGGTTTGGGCAGATACGCAGTATTTT
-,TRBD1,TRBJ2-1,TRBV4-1,CASKNLTGDSYNEQFF,TGCGCCAGCAAGAACCTGACAGGGGACTCCTACAATGAGCAGTTCTTC
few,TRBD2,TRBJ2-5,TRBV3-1,CASSQLAARETQYF,TGTGCCAGCAGCCAACTAGCGGCCCGGGAGACCCAGTACTTC
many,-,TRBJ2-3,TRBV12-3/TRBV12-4,CASSLAQGDTQYF,TGTGCCAGCAGTTTAGCGCAGGGAGATACGCAGTATTTT
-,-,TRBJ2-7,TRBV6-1,CATGVYEQYF,TGTGCTACCGGGGTCTACGAGCAGTACTTC
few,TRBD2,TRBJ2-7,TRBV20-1,CSAREPLGTSLYEQYF,TGCAGTGCTAGAGAGCCCCTCGGGACTAGTCTTTACGAGCAGTACTTC
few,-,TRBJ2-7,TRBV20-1,CSASDGSSYEQYF,TGCAGTGCCAGTGACGGGAGCTCCTACGAGCAGTACTTC
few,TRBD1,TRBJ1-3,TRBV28,CASIPPPGQGTGNTIYF,TGTGCCAGCATCCCCCCCCCGGGACAGGGGACTGGAAACACCATATATTTT
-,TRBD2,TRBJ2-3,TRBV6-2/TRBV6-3,CASSAVGGMADTQYF,TGTGCCAGCAGCGCTGTCGGGGGGATGGCAGATACGCAGTATTTT
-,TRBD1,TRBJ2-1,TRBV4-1,CASSRGFRDRGEQFF,TGCGCCAGCAGTCGAGGTTTCCGGGACAGGGGGGAGCAGTTCTTC
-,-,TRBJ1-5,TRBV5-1,CASRLHAGADQPQHF,TGCGCCAGCAGGCTCCACGCCGGGGCCGATCAGCCCCAGCATTTT
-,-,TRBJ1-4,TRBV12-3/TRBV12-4,CASSYGTPIEKLFF,TGTGCCAGCAGCTACGGGACACCCATTGAAAAACTGTTTTTT
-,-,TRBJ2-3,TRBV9,CASSARGRGLTDTQYF,TGTGCCAGCAGCGCGAGGGGGAGGGGTCTCACAGATACGCAGTATTTT
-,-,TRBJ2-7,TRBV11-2,CASKSLRTARSYEQYF,TGTGCCAGCAAGAGCCTTCGGACAGCCCGGTCATACGAGCAGTACTTC
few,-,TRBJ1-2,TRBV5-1,CASSLVGAGRYYGYTF,TGCGCCAGCAGCTTGGTCGGGGCAGGGAGATACTATGGCTACACCTTC
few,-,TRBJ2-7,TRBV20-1,CSARPTISRKSYEQYF,TGCAGTGCTAGGCCTACCATTAGCAGAAAGTCCTACGAGCAGTACTTC
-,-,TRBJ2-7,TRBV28,CASSLERYGRPQVEQYF,TGTGCCAGCAGTTTGGAACGTTATGGGCGGCCTCAGGTCGAGCAGTACTTC
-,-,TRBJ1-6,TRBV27,CASSPTMFPLHF,TGTGCCAGCAGCCCAACTATGTTTCCCCTCCACTTT
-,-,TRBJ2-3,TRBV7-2,CASSGASMAGRTDTQYF,TGTGCCAGCAGCGGAGCCTCCATGGCGGGGCGCACAGATACGCAGTATTTT
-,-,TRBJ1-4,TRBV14,CASSQDLNSRGTNEKLFF,TGTGCCAGCAGCCAAGATTTAAACAGCAGAGGAACTAATGAAAAACTGTTTTTT
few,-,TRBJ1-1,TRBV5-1,CASKGTRGLNTEAFF,TGCGCCAGCAAGGGAACAAGGGGCTTGAACACTGAAGCTTTCTTT
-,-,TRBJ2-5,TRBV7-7,CASSPGPPRETQYF,TGTGCTAGCAGCCCTGGTCCCCCGAGGGAGACCCAGTACTTC
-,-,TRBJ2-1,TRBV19,CASSSPLAWARHEQFF,TGTGCCAGTAGTTCCCCCCTAGCATGGGCGAGGCATGAGCAGTTCTTC
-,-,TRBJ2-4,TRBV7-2,CASSLGTLNIQYF,TGTGCCAGCAGCTTAGGGACACTAAACATTCAGTACTTC
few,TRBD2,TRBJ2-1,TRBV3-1,CASSTGLADTYNEQFF,TGTGCCAGCAGCACGGGACTAGCAGACACCTACAATGAGCAGTTCTTC
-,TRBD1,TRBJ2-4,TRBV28,CASRGQGPNIQYF,TGTGCCAGCAGGGGACAGGGGCCAAACATTCAGTACTTC
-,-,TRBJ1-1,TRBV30,CAWRQGGGYTEAFF,TGTGCCTGGAGACAGGGTGGAGGGTACACTGAAGCTTTCTTT
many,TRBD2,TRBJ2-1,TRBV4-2,CASSQVTSGRKGPYNEQFF,TGTGCCAGCAGCCAAGTCACTAGCGGGAGAAAGGGGCCTTACAATGAGCAGTTCTTC
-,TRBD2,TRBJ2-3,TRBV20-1,CSASPASGGSTDTQYF,TGCAGTGCATCCCCTGCTAGCGGGGGGAGCACAGATACGCAGTATTTT